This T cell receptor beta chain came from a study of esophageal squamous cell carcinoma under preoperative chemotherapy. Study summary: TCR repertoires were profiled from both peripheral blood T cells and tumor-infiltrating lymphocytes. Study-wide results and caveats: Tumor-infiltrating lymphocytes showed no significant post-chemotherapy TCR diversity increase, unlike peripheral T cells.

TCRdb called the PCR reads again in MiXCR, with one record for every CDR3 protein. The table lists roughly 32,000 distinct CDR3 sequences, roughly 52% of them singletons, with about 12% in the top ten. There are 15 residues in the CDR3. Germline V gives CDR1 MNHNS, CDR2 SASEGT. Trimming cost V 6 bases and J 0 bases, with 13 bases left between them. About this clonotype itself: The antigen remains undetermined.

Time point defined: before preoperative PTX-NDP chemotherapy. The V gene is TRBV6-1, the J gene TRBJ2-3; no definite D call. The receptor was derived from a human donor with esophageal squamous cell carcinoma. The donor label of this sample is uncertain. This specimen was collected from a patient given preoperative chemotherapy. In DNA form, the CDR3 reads TGTGCCAGCAGCCACCAGGCGGCGAGCACAGATACGCAGTATTTT. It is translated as CASSHQAASTDTQYF.